The entry below gives a single TCR beta chain sequence along with its context. What antigen it recognizes has not been identified. Per-nucleotide qualities are absent, and no much larger clonotype sits a single base away. Interpreted using the paper, the time point label stands for: about 28 days (+/-7) after the second vaccine dose. AZD1222 recipients whose second dose came at about 4 weeks and those whose second dose came at about 12 weeks were combined into one group, since spike-specific TCR depth and breadth did not differ between the two schedules. Samples from vaccinated people were obtained from the UK trials COV001 and COV002, which included a single-blind randomized controlled phase 2/3 trial of AZD1222 (ChAdOx1 nCoV-19) in healthy adults. For TCRbeta chain sequencing, PBMC samples were collected from trial participants at day 0 and at day 28 after the second dose. The sample belongs to a study of T cell responses to AZD1222 COVID-19 vaccine (dated by TCRdb to 2020 to 2022). Concerning the study at large: TCR sequencing covered fewer than 250 trial participants: 200 to 210 given two doses of AZD1222 and some 25 given two doses of MenACWY control vaccine. Trial participants were enrolled by age into 18-55, 56-69 and 70-plus year subgroups, with 148, 28 and 57 TCR-sequenced participants respectively. The research as a whole found: Reportedly, close to half of the unique spike-specific TCRs recognized epitopes lying outside the regions that are mutated in the B.1.351 and B.1.1.7 variants. A significant rise in spike-specific TCR breadth and depth was observed after two AZD1222 doses relative to day 0 and relative to MenACWY recipients. Conclusions about previously exposed vaccinees are limited, since just five or six AZD1222 recipients were seropositive for SARS-CoV-2 at baseline. Participants were mostly white British and included more females than males, and it was suggested by the authors that clonal diversity may have been underestimated. Because no day 14 peak-response samples were available, the repertoires could be characterized only after the peak T cell response. The 56-69-year group was small, and its depth increase did not reach significance, likely because of low power. The vaccine-associated CD4 TCRs covered the entire spike protein, and the dominant responses fell in regions 160-218 and 743-854.

The CDR3 regions of human TCRbeta chains were subjected to immunosequencing. The study's processing was this. TCRs in the repertoires were compared against a reference library of SARS-CoV-2-specific TCRs that had been generated with the MIRA antigen-specificity platform. Breadth was defined as the fraction of unique TCRs that were SARS-CoV-2-associated, and depth was defined as the fraction of total T cells that were SARS-CoV-2-associated. Each spike-specific TCR was assigned to its reactive spike region and to a CD4 or CD8 class using the MIRA data. Log10-transformed breadth and depth values were compared by one-way ANOVA with Sidak's multiple comparisons tests. Here the immuneACCESS table is served through TCRdb, limited to in-frame sequences with V and J called. Missing clones are a known gap in these copies; in checked studies unresolved V genes cover under half, and the rest lacks a known reason. V, J and clone size derive from that table, while D and trimming were established from the DNA sequence. The table for this sample lists approximately 150,000 clones; about 90% of them were counted only once. Approximately 0.98% of the sample is taken by the ten largest.

This sequence was found in an adult who received the AZD1222 COVID-19 vaccine. The sample was peripheral blood, taken 28 days after the second AZD1222 dose.

The CDR3 in this case is CASRGGLEAFF. The nucleotide sequence is given as TGTGCCAGCAGAGGGGGTTTAGAAGCTTTCTTT. This chain joins TRBV2 to TRBJ1-1; TRBD1 could be the D gene, as 6 bases match. The trim is 6 bases for V and 8 bases for J, with a gap of 10 bases between the germline ends. The CDR3 sequence holds 11 residues, the cysteine and phenylalanine included. Only the CDR3 region is kept as DNA, spanning 33 bases read in frame from base 1. In the germline V gene, CDR1 corresponds to SNHLY and CDR2 to FYNNEI.